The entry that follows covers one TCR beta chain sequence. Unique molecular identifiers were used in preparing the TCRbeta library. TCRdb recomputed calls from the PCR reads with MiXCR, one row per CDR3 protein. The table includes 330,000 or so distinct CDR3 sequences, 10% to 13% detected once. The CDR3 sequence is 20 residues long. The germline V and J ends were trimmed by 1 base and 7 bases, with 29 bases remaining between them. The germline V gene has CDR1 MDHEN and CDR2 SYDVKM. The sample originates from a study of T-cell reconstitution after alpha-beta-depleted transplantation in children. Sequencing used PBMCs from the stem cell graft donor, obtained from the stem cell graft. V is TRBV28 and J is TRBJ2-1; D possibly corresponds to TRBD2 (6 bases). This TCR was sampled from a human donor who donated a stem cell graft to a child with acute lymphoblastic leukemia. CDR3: CASSLFPIEVGTRRRNEQFF. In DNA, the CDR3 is TGTGCCAGCAGTTTATTCCCCATAGAAGTCGGGACTCGACGGAGGAATGAGCAGTTCTTC.